The 11 T cell receptor beta chains given below trace back to one sample, sequenced in a study of cytomegalovirus exposure and HLA in healthy donors. The PCR ran on 60 Vbeta and 13 Jbeta primers. Assay used: immunoSEQ multiplex PCR; TCRdb lists only in-frame clones, some missing. The sample has some 150,000 clones; approximately 78% are singletons. Material: PBMCs. These receptors all come from a human donor in good health.

The chain uses TRBV19 and TRBJ1-3; D remains unclear. Trimming cost V 1 base and J 0 bases, with 7 bases left between them. Germline CDR1 reads LNHDA; CDR2 reads SQIVND (reference sequence). The CDR3 extends over 15 amino acids. The CDR3 DNA sequence: TGTGCCAGTAGTATAGGTGGAGTCTCTGGAAACACCATATATTTT. Protein product: CASSIGGVSGNTIYF.

The chain combines TRBV5-1 with TRBJ1-2, with 12 bases that match TRBD1. Trimming cost V 0 bases and J 8 bases; bases outside gene matches: 5. The CDR3 spans 15 residues. Germline CDR1 reads SGHRS; CDR2 reads YFSETQ. CDR3 nucleotides: TGCGCCAGCAGCTTGGAGGGACAGGGGGCGCGAGGCTACACCTTC. It yields the protein CASSLEGQGARGYTF.

A few counts support this clone. This CDR3 is CASSYSIANYGYTF. The CDR3 coding sequence is TGTGCCAGCAGTTACTCGATAGCTAACTATGGCTACACCTTC. This chain links TRBV6-6 with TRBJ1-2; no reliable D call. The CDR3 spans 14 residues. V gave up 0 bases and J gave up 0 bases, with 5 bases separating them. Germline V gene sequence: CDR1 MNHNY, CDR2 SVGAGI (reference sequence).

The chain carries TRBV13 and TRBJ1-1; 12 bases are a match to TRBD1. Germline V gene data show CDR1 as PRHDT and CDR2 as FYEKMQ (reference sequence). CDR3 size: 15 residues. The trim removed 5 bases at V and 4 bases at J, leaving 5 bases unmatched. The CDR3 DNA reads as TGTGCCAGCAGCCTGGGACAGGGGGCTCCCACTGAAGCTTTCTTT. It specifies CASSLGQGAPTEAFF.

The V and J genes are TRBV5-1 and TRBJ1-1; possible D gene TRBD1, 6 bases. V was clipped by 4 bases and J by 10 bases, with 20 bases between them. CDR3 length: 14 residues. The germline V gene encodes CDR1 SGHRS and CDR2 YFSETQ. The CDR3 sequence: CASSITPGGPAAFF. The DNA of the CDR3 is TGCGCCAGCAGCATTACACCGGGGGGCCCTGCAGCTTTCTTT.

The rearrangement uses TRBV2 and TRBJ1-2, with D unresolved. Per germline, CDR1 SNHLY and CDR2 FYNNEI. The CDR3 totals 13 residues. V was pared by 8 bases and J by 1 base, with 11 bases between. In DNA form, the CDR3 reads TGTGCCAGCTCAGTCGGGGATAACTATGGCTACACCTTC. This sequence encodes CASSVGDNYGYTF.

This clone has at least ten counts. The chain couples TRBV4-3 to TRBJ2-1, with D possibly matching TRBD2 (6 bases). The V end lost 5 bases, the J end lost 6 bases, and 17 bases lay between the germline ends. The CDR3 runs 15 residues. From germline, CDR1 is LGHNA and CDR2 YSLEER. CDR3 DNA sequence: TGCGCCAGCAGCGAGGCGGGAACCATGGGCAATGAGCAGTTCTTC. Translated, it gives CASSEAGTMGNEQFF.

This rearrangement joins TRBV5-1 to TRBJ1-4; 8 bases map to TRBD1. With V trimmed by 0 bases and J by 4 bases, 2 bases remained unmatched. There are 15 residues in the CDR3. Germline V gene lookup returns CDR1 SGHRS and CDR2 YFSETQ. For the CDR3, the DNA is TGCGCCAGCAGCTTGGTCGGACAGGGTAATGAAAAACTGTTTTTT. Amino acids: CASSLVGQGNEKLFF. Using reference TRBV5-1 and TRBJ1-4 for the parts outside the CDR3, the full variable domain is KAGVTQTPRYLIKTRGQQVTLSCSPISGHRSVSWYQQTPGQGLQFLFEYFSETQRNKGNFPGRFSGRQFSNSRSEMNVSTLELGDSALYLCASSLVGQGNEKLFFGSGTQLSVL.

This chain joins TRBV6-1 and TRBJ1-4, with a possible D match to TRBD1 (6 bases). Germline CDR1 and CDR2: MNHNS and SASEGT. V gave up 4 bases and J gave up 7 bases, with 13 bases separating them. The CDR3 contains 14 residues. In DNA, the CDR3 is TGTGCCAGCAGTGCCCGACAGGCCCGTGAAAAACTGTTTTTT. Translation gives CASSARQAREKLFF.

Points on this clone: Germline and junction disagree at one end, which may indicate a read error. This chain uses TRBV7-8 with TRBJ2-5; 8 bases are shared with TRBD1. Germline values: CDR1 SGHVS, CDR2 FQNEAQ. The CDR3 is 15 amino acids. This CDR3 reads CASSLGTTGEETKYF. Written as DNA, the CDR3 is TGTGCCAGCAGCTTGGGGACGACAGGGGAGGAGACCAAGTACTTC.

V usage is TRBV6-6 and J usage is TRBJ2-7; perhaps TRBD2 as D (5 bases). Germline V gene data show CDR1 as MNHNY and CDR2 as SVGAGI (reference sequence). The CDR3 runs 11 residues. Trimming took off 7 bases at V and 6 bases at J, with 10 bases between the two ends. The CDR3 region is CASTIEGEQYF. CDR3 DNA sequence: TGTGCCAGCACGATCGAGGGCGAGCAGTACTTC.